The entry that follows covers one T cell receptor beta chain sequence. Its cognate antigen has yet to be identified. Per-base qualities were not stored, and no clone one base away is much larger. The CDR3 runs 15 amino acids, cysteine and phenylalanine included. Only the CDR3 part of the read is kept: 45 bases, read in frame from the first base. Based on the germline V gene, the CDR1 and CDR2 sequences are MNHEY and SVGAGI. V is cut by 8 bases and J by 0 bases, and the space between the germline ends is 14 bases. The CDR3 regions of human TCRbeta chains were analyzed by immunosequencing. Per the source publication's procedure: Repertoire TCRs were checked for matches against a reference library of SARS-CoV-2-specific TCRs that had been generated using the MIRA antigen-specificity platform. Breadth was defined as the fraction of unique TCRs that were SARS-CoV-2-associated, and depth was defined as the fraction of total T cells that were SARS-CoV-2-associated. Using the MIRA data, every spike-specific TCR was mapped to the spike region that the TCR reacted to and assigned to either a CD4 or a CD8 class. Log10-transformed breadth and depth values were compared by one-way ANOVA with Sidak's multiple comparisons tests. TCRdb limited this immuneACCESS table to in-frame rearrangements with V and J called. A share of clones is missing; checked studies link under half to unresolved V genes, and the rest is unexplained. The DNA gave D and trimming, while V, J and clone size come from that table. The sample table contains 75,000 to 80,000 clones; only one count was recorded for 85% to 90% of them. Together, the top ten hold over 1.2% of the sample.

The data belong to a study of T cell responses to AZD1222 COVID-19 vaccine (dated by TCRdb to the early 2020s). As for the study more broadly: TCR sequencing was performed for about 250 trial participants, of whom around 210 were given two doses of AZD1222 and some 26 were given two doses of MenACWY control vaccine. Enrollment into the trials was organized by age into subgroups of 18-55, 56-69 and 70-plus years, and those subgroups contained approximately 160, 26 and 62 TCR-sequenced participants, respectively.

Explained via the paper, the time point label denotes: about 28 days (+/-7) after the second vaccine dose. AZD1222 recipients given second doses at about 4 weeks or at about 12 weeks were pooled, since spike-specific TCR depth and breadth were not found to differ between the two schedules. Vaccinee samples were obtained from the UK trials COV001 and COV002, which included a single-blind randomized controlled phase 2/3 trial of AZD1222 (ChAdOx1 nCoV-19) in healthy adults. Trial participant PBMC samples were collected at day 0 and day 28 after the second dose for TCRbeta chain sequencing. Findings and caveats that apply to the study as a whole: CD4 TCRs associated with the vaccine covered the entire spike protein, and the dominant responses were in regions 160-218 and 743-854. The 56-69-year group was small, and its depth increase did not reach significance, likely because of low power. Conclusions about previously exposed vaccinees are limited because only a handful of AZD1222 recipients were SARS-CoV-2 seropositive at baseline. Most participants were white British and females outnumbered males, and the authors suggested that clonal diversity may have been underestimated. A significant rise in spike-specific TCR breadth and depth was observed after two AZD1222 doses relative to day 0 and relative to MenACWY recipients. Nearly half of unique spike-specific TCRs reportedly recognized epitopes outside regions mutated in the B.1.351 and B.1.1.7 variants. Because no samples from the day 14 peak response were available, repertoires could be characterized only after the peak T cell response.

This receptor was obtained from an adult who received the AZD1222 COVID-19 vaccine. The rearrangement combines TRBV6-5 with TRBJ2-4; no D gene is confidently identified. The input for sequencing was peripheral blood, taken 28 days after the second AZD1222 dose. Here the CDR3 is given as CASSILIVAKNIQYF. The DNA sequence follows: TGTGCCAGCTCAATCTTAATTGTAGCCAAAAACATTCAGTACTTC.